The subject of this entry is one TCR beta chain. Its antigen remains undetermined. No base quality information exists; no much larger clone differs at one position. In total, 500 to 700 healthy bone marrow donors made up the cohort. At the time of sampling, every cohort member was nominally healthy, though immune exposures that went unrecorded were likely present. CMV serostatus was positive for almost 300 and negative for about half of the roughly 700 cohort members, and was not recorded for this donor. Each donor provided a peripheral blood sample, and peripheral blood mononuclear cells were used for TCR beta sequencing. Genomic DNA extraction from the blood cell samples was performed with the Qiagen DNeasy Blood Extraction Kit. The library was made by the immunoSEQ multiplex PCR assay. The multiplex PCR relied on a mix of 60 forward primers for TCR Vbeta segments and 13 reverse primers for TCR Jbeta segments. Amplification of the CDR3 region of rearranged TCR beta genes was performed with a multiplex PCR assay on genomic DNA. On the Illumina HiSeq System, the amplified TCR beta libraries were sequenced as 87-base-pair reads. The paper's data handling went like this. A later analysis counted about 80 million unique TCR beta chains across the 550 to 800 repertoires, and some 11 million of these chains were shared by at least two donors. Raw reads were error-corrected and collapsed into unique sequences with a nearest-neighbor algorithm that merged closely related sequences to remove PCR and sequencing errors. To assign V, D and J gene segments, CDR3 sequences were aligned to IMGT reference sequences. For a sequence to be retained, a match of at least six nucleotides was required to both a V gene segment and a J gene segment. A rearrangement counted as productive if the CDR3 had no stop codons and remained in frame with V and J, and every other rearrangement counted as non-productive. CDR3 was defined according to IMGT convention as the region running from the second conserved V-encoded cysteine to the conserved J-encoded phenylalanine. In an earlier analysis of roughly 580 of the donors, sequences lacking an unambiguous match to a single V gene segment were excluded. In an earlier analysis of 587 of the donors, V segments were called functional above 56.7% productive rearrangements and were called segregating when the between-donor standard deviation exceeded 5%. A statistical classification framework was built to diagnose cytomegalovirus status from the catalog of TCR beta chain sequences. In a later analysis, TCR nucleotide sequences were compared against IMGT/GENE-DB human TR gene sequences so that V and J genes could be assigned. The TCRdist pipeline was used in a later analysis to assign CDR3 sequences and most-parsimonious VDJ recombination scenarios. A later analysis defined each TCR beta chain by its CDR3 amino acid sequence plus V-gene family, and excluded reads lacking a unique V-gene family. To address suspected cross-contamination and a sequencing artifact, a later analysis removed approximately 590 highly shared, low-generation-probability nucleotide sequences. A later analysis calculated a clonal expansion index for each public chain from normalized within-repertoire ranks of inferred template counts. In a later analysis, generation probabilities were computed with a VDJ recombination model fitted to out-of-frame rearrangements, and the resulting probabilities were checked against IGoR. A later analysis scored TCR-TCR, TCR-HLA and TCR-CMV co-occurrence with hypergeometric tests, applying a repertoire-size bias correction to TCR pairs. In a later analysis, false discovery rates were estimated by permuting HLA or CMV assignments 20 times. In a later analysis, co-occurring TCRs were grouped using DBSCAN, with TCRdist sequence similarity added in when clustering inside HLA-allele-positive subsets. Repertoires with fewer than 30,000 or more than 120,000 public chains were left out of co-occurrence clustering, as were four to six repertoires with anomalous nucleotide sharing. Held by TCRdb, this immuneACCESS table contains in-frame sequences only and omits some clones. Under half of the omission traces to an unresolved V gene where checked; the cause of the rest is unknown. Clone size and V and J calls were adopted from that table, with D and trimming inferred from the DNA. This sample is represented by over 200,000 clones; 85% of them were singletons. 1% to 1.5% of the sample is in the top ten clones.

The germline V gene sets CDR1 to MGHRA and CDR2 to YSYEKL. V and J are truncated by 1 base and 9 bases respectively, leaving an intervening sequence of 13 bases. From the cysteine through the phenylalanine, the CDR3 covers 15 amino acids. Only the CDR3 DNA stays, 45 bases, in frame from base 1. This sample is part of a study of cytomegalovirus exposure and HLA in healthy donors (dated by TCRdb to about 2017). Turning to the overall study: An earlier analysis of 587 of the donors reported roughly 300 Gb of sequence data and 100 million to 140 million unique TCR beta sequences from 190 million or so T cells. An early release covering some 640 HLA-typed donors comprised 300 to 350 gigabases of sequencing data and some 79 million unique TCR sequences. Of the approximately 400 genotyped donors, 65% to 90% fell in the genetic ancestry cluster associated with self-reported Caucasian donors. The study was designed to test whether signatures of past pathogen exposure could be identified by cataloging public T cell receptors. The study used immunosequencing to profile the T cell repertoires of several hundred subjects and linked those repertoires to cytomegalovirus serostatus. Along with the approximately 700-subject first cohort, a separate validation cohort of 120 different subjects was used. To predict cytomegalovirus infection status, the study brought together high-throughput TCR immunosequencing, statistical association of individual TCRs with disease status, and machine learning. In a later analysis, previously published TCR beta repertoires from 666 donors were re-analyzed and high-resolution HLA genotyping was added so that TCR occurrence patterns could be studied. In the later analysis, no new phenotypic data were used to find candidate immune exposures; instead, reliance was placed on TCR beta sequences and their occurrence across donors. An earlier analysis of approximately 640 of the donors applied high-throughput TCR beta sequencing to assess whether each TCR beta V gene segment acted as functional or pseudogenic. Alongside the repertoire data, information on donor age, sex, ethnicity and CMV serostatus was compiled. Genome-wide SNP genotypes for about 60% of the 666 donors were used in a later genetic analysis, which treated that subset as a discovery cohort. Every repertoire in the discovery cohort had been generated on one and the same sequencing platform. HLA typing covered class I and class II loci at four-digit resolution. The number of typed donors differed by locus: about 620-640 for A, B, C, DRB1 and DQB1; 522 for DQA1; over 600 for DPA1; and roughly 470 for DPB1. About five DR-DQ haplotypes were treated as single units for association and clustering because of strong linkage in the cohort. On average, 235,054 unique TCR beta nucleotide sequences were sequenced per donor among more than 350 genotyped donors of the cohort, with roughly 18% of those sequences being non-productive. On the study overall, not on this receptor specifically: Sequencing depth was assumed to be roughly uniform across donors in the presence/absence analyses, though that assumption may not hold. Correlated functional status among segregating V segments might reflect linkage disequilibrium, but an unknown experimental factor could not be ruled out. According to a later analysis, most CMV-associated TCR beta chains appeared to be HLA-restricted, and the HLA associations seemed to be driven largely by CMV exposure. The only immune exposure information available for the cohort was CMV serostatus. In an earlier analysis of fewer than 700 of the donors, most TCR beta V segments appeared in productive rearrangements about 87% or about 30% of the time, broadly matching IMGT annotations. When HLA alleles, especially DR and DQ, strongly co-occurred, attributing TCR associations to individual alleles was difficult. The authors suggested that the approach could potentially be extended to other disease states and immunological phenotypes. A further reported finding was that TCR beta sequences accurately predicted the HLA-A and HLA-B alleles for most subjects in the first cohort. The sequencing pipeline was judged likely to have produced a cluster of highly shared sequence variants as a technical artifact. In vitro tests confirmed that a few of the cytomegalovirus-associated TCR beta chains recognize cytomegalovirus antigens. In a later analysis, TCR association rates were found to vary across HLA loci, with the most associated TCRs seen for DRB1 alleles and the fewest for HLA-C alleles. Approximately 18 rarely observed V segments, including chromosome 9 orphons, were excluded from the earlier analysis of a few hundred of the donors because counts were too low. Several of the top co-occurrence clusters appeared to be linked to parvovirus B19, influenza, CMV and Epstein-Barr virus, according to a later analysis. The classifier was reported to diagnose cytomegalovirus status with high specificity and sensitivity in both the original and validation cohorts. A total of 150 to 200 TCR beta chains were listed by the study as associated with cytomegalovirus. Because HLA typing was unavailable for some donors at each locus, only the typed subset was used in association tests. Compared with equally common non-associated chains, HLA-associated TCR beta chains in a later analysis were more clonally expanded and had lower generation probabilities. In a later analysis, some 17,000 TCR beta sequences were associated with specific HLA alleles at a false discovery rate of 0.05. Compared with the roughly 670-donor mean, donors in an Asian-associated ancestry cluster had fewer N-insertions in productive TCRs, according to a later genetic analysis. While some public TCRs were present in many individuals, most TCR sequences turned up only very rarely across donors. A later genetic analysis associated a missense DCLRE1C variant with V-gene and J-gene trimming of TCR beta chains, and an independent cohort replicated the association. Because the 87-base-pair reads could not distinguish some IMGT-functional V segments, including TRBV6-2 and TRBV6-3, those segments were excluded. This cohort had only TCR beta chains sequenced, and the lack of alpha or paired-chain data limited which features could be detected.

Sequenced sample: PBMCs. The chain couples TRBV4-1 to TRBJ1-6; a weak D assignment points to TRBD1 (6 bases agree). This TCR was sampled from a human donor in good health. The CDR3 protein sequence reads: CASSQATGSGSPLHF. In nucleotide form, the sequence is TGCGCCAGCAGCCAAGCAACAGGGTCAGGTTCACCCCTCCACTTT.